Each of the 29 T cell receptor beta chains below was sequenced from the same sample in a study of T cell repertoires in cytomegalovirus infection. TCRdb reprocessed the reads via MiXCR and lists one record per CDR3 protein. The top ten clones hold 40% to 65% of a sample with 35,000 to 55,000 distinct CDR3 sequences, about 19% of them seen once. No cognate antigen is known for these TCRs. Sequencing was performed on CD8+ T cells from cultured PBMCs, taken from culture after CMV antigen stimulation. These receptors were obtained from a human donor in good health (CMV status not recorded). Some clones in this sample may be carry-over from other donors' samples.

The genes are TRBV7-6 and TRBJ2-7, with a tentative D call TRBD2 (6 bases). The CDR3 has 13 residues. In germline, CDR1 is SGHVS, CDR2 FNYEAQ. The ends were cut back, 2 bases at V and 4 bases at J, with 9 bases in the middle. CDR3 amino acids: CASSLPGEYEQYF. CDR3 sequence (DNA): TGTGCCAGCAGCTTACCGGGAGAGTACGAGCAGTACTTC. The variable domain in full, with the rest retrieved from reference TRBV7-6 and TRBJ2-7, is GAGVSQSPRYKVTKRGQDVALRCDPISGHVSLYWYRQALGQGPEFLTYFNYEAQQDKSGLPNDRFSAERPEGSISTLTIQRTEQRDSAMYRCASSLPGEYEQYFGPGTRLTVT.

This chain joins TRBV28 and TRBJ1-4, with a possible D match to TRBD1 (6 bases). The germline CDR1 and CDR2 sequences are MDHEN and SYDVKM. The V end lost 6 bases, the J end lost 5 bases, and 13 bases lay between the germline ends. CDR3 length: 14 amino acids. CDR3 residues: CASSRLTGNEKLFF. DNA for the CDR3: TGTGCCAGCAGCCGACTTACAGGGAATGAAAAACTGTTTTTT.

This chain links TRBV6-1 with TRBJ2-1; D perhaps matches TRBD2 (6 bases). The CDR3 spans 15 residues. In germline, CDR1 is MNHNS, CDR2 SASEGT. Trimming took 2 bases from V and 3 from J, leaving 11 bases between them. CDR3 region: CASSESAGIYNEQFF. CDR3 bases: TGTGCCAGCAGTGAATCGGCGGGGATCTACAATGAGCAGTTCTTC.

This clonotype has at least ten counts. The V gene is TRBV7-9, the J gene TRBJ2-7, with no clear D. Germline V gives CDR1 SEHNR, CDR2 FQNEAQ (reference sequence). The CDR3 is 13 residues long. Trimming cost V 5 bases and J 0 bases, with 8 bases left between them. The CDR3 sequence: CASSHRYSYEQYF. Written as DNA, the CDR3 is TGTGCCAGCAGCCATAGATACTCCTACGAGCAGTACTTC.

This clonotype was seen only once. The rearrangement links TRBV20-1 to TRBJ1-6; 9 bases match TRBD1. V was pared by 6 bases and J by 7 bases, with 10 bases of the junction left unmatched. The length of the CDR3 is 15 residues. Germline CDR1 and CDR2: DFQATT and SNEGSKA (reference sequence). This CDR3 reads CSAPWDRAPNSPLHF. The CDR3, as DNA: TGCAGTGCCCCCTGGGACAGGGCTCCGAATTCACCCCTCCACTTT.

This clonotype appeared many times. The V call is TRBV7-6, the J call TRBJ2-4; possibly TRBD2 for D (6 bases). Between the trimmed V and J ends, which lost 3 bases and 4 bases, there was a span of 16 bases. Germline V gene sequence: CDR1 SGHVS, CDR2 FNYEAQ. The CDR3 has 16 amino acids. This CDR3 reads CASSLTAGGPKNIQYF. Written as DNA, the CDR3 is TGTGCCAGCAGCTTGACGGCCGGGGGACCTAAAAACATTCAGTACTTC.

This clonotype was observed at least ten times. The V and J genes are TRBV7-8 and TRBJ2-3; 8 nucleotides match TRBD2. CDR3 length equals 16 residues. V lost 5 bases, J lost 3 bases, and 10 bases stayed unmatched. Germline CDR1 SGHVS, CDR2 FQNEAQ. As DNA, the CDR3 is TGTGCCAGCAGCATCCGAGCGGGAGCTGGGACAGATACGCAGTATTTT. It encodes CASSIRAGAGTDTQYF.

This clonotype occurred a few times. CDR3 loop: CASSEETLINTEAFF. The DNA of the CDR3 is TGTGCCAGCAGTGAGGAAACTCTTATCAACACTGAAGCTTTCTTT. The V gene is TRBV6-1, the J gene TRBJ1-1; D not certain. V dropped 3 bases and J dropped 2 bases, with 13 bases sitting between them. The CDR3 is 15 residues long. CDR1 and CDR2 (germline): MNHNS, SASEGT.

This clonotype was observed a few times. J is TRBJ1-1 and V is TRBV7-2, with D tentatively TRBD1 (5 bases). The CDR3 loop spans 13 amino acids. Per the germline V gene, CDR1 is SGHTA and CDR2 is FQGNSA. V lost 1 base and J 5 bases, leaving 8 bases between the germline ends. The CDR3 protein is CASSLEGQTEAFF. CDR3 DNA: TGTGCCAGCAGCTTAGAAGGACAAACTGAAGCTTTCTTT.

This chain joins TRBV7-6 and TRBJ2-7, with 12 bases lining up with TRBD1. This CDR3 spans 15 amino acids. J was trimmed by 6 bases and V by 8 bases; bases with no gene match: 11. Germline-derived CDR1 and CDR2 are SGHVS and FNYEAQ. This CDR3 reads CASLGYGDRGREQYF. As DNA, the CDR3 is TGTGCCAGCTTAGGCTATGGGGACAGGGGGCGCGAGCAGTACTTC.

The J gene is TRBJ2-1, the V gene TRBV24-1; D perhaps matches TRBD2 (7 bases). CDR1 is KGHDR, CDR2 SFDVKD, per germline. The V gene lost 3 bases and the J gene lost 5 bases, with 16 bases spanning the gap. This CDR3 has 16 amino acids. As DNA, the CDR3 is TGTGCCACCAGTGATCCGTGGGGGGGCGACGACAATGAGCAGTTCTTC. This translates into CATSDPWGGDDNEQFF.

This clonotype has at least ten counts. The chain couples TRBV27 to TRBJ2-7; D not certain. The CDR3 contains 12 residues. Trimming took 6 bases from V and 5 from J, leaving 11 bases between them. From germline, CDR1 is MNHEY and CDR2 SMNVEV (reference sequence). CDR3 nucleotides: TGTGCCAGCAGGGACGGTGTAGACGAGCAGTACTTC. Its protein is CASRDGVDEQYF.

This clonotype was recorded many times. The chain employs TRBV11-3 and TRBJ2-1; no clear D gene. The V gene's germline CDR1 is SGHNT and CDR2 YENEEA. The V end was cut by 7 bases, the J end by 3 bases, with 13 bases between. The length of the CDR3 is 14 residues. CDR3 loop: CASMSPGGYNEQFF. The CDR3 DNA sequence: TGTGCCAGCATGTCACCTGGCGGCTACAATGAGCAGTTCTTC.

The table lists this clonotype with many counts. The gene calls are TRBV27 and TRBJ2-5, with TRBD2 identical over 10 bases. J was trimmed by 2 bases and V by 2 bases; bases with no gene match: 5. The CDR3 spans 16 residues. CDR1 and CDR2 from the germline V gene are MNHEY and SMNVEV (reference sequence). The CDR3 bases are TGTGCCAGCAGTTTAATTAGCGGGGGGCCTCAAGAGACCCAGTACTTC. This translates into CASSLISGGPQETQYF.

CDR3 coding DNA: TGTGCCAGCAACCCGGGCCCCTATAGCAATCAGCCCCAGCATTTT. It translates to CASNPGPYSNQPQHF. This chain connects TRBV6-6 to TRBJ1-5; D is uncertain. Trimming took 7 bases from V and 0 from J, leaving 13 bases between them. The CDR3 consists of 15 residues. Germline V CDR1 and CDR2: MNHNY, SVGAGI (reference sequence).

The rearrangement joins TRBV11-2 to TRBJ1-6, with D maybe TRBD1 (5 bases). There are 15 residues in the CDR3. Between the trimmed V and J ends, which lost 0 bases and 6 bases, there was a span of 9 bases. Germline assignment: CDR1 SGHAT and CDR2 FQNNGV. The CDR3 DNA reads TGTGCCAGCAGCTTAGATGGGGGGAGTAATTCACCCCTCCACTTT. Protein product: CASSLDGGSNSPLHF.

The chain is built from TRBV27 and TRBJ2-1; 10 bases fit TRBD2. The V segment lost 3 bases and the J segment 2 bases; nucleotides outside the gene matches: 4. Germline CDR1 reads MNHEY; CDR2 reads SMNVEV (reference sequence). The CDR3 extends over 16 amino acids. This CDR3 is CASSLGTSVPYNEQFF. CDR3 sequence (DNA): TGTGCCAGCAGTTTGGGGACTAGCGTTCCCTACAATGAGCAGTTCTTC.

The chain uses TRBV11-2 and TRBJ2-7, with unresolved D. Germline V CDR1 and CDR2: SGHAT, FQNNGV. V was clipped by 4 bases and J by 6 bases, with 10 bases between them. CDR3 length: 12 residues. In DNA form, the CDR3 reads TGTGCCAGCAGCTCCAGCAGGCGCGAGCAGTACTTC. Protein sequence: CASSSSRREQYF.

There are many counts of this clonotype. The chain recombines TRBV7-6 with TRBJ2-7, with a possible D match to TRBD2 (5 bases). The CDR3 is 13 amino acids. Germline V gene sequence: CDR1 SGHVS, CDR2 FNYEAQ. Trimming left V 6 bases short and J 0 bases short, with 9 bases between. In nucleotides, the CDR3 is TGTGCCAGCAGGCCCGGGAACTCCTACGAGCAGTACTTC. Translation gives CASRPGNSYEQYF.

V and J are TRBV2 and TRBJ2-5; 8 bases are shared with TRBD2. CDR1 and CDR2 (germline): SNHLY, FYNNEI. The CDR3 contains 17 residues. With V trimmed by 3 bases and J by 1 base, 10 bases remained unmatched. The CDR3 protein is CASSEVLGTSLQETQYF. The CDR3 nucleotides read TGTGCCAGCAGTGAGGTCCTGGGGACTAGTCTCCAAGAGACCCAGTACTTC. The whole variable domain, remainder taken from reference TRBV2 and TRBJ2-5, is EPEVTQTPSHQVTQMGQEVILRCVPISNHLYFYWYRQILGQKVEFLVSFYNNEISEKSEIFDDQFSVERPDGSNFTLKIRSTKLEDSAMYFCASSEVLGTSLQETQYFGPGTRLLVL.

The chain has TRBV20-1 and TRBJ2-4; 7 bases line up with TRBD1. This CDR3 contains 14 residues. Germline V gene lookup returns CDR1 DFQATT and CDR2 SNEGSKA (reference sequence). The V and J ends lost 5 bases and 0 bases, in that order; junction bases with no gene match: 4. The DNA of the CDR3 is TGCAGTGCTTCGGACAGGCTAGCCAAAAACATTCAGTACTTC. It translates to CSASDRLAKNIQYF.

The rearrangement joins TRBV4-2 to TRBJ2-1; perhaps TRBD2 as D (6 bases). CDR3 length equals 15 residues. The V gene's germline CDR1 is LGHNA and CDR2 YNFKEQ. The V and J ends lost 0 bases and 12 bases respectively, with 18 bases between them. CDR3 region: CASSQEIGGPSGQFF. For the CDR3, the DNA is TGTGCCAGCAGCCAAGAGATCGGGGGACCCTCGGGGCAGTTCTTC.

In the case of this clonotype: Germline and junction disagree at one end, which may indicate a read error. The CDR3 loop is CAGSETGGRDTQYF. The CDR3 DNA is TGCGCCGGCAGCGAGACAGGGGGTAGGGATACGCAGTATTTT. This chain uses TRBV5-1 with TRBJ2-3; 9 nucleotides match TRBD1. Germline V gene sequence: CDR1 SGHRS, CDR2 YFSETQ. The length of the CDR3 is 14 residues.

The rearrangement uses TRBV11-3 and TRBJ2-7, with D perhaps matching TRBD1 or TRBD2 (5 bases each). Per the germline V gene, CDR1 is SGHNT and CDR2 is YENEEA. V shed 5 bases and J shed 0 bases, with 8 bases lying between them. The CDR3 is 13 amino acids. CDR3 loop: CASSTGPSYEQYF. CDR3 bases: TGTGCCAGCAGCACGGGACCCTCCTACGAGCAGTACTTC.

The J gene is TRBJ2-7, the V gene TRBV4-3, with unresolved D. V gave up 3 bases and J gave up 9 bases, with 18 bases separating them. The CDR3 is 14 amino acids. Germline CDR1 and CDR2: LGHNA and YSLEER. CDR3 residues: CASSQGGVLPVQYF. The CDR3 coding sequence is TGCGCCAGCAGCCAGGGTGGGGTCCTCCCGGTGCAGTACTTC.

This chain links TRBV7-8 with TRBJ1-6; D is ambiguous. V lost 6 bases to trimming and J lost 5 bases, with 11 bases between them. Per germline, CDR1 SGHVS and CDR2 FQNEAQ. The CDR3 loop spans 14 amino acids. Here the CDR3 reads CASRAETHNSPLHF. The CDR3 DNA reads TGTGCCAGCAGGGCGGAGACCCATAATTCACCCCTCCACTTT.

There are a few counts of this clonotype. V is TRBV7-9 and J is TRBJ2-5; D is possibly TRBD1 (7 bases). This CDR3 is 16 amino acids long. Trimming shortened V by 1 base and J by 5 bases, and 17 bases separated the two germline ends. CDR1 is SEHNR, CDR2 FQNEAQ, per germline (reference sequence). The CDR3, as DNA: TGTGCCAGCAGCTTAGGAGACAGGGTAGGAGGGGAGACCCAGTACTTC. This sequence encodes CASSLGDRVGGETQYF.

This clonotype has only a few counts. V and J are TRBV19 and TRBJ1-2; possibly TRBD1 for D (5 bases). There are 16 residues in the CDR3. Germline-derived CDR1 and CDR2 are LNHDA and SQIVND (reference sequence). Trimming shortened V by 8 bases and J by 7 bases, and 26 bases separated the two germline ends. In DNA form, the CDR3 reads TGTGCCAGTTTTACCCCCTGGGGGGGGAATTCAATTGGCTACACCTTC. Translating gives CASFTPWGGNSIGYTF.

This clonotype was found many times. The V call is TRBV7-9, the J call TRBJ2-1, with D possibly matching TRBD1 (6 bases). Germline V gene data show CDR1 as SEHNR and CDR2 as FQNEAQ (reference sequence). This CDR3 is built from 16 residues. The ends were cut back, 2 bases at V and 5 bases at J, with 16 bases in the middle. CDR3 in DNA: TGTGCCAGCAGCTTACCTCTGGGCAGGGGACACAATGAGCAGTTCTTC. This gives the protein CASSLPLGRGHNEQFF.